These T cell receptor beta chains were read from a single sample in a study of T-cell reconstitution after alpha-beta-depleted transplantation in children. TCRdb reanalysed the PCR reads using MiXCR and keeps one entry per CDR3 protein. The sample holds around 500,000 distinct CDR3 sequences, around an eighth seen once. The source was PBMCs from the stem cell graft donor, collected from the stem cell graft. The receptors were gathered from a human donor who donated a stem cell graft to a child with combined immunodeficiency. CDR3s include the opening cysteine and the closing phenylalanine or tryptophan. Fields, in order: J gene, D gene, V gene, clone size, CDR3 DNA, CDR3 protein. A D gene is named only where the DNA matches it firmly. Only some rows state a clone size, as once, few, many or a class for expanded clones.

J: TRBJ2-1
D: -
V: TRBV12-3/TRBV12-4
size: few
DNA: TGTGCCAGCAGTTTCACGGGAGCCGGGGATGAGCAGTTCTTC
CDR3: CASSFTGAGDEQFF

J: TRBJ2-5
D: -
V: TRBV6-5
size: many
DNA: TGTGCCAGCAGTTGGGGCAGCCAAGAGACCCAGTACTTC
CDR3: CASSWGSQETQYF

J: TRBJ1-1
D: TRBD1
V: TRBV28
size: few
DNA: TGTGCCAGCAGCCGCCCAGGGGGCGCGAACACTGAAGCTTTCTTT
CDR3: CASSRPGGANTEAFF

J: TRBJ2-3
D: -
V: TRBV4-3
size: many
DNA: TGCGCCAGCATGTTAGCGGGCACAGATACGCAGTATTTT
CDR3: CASMLAGTDTQYF

J: TRBJ1-2
D: -
V: TRBV29-1
size: many
DNA: TGCAGCGGCTATCTCCCGGAATCCTATGGCTACACCTTC
CDR3: CSGYLPESYGYTF

J: TRBJ2-1
D: -
V: TRBV24-1
size: many
DNA: TGTGCCACCAGTGATGCCCCTAGGACTGAGCAGTTCTTC
CDR3: CATSDAPRTEQFF

J: TRBJ1-6
D: -
V: TRBV5-4
size: few
DNA: TGTGCCAGCAGCTTGGGGAGTCGGGGTGGACGTAATTCACCCCTCCACTTT
CDR3: CASSLGSRGGRNSPLHF

J: TRBJ1-4
D: -
V: TRBV18
size: -
DNA: TGTGCCAGCTCACCCCGGGCGTGGGGTGAAAAACTGTTTTTT
CDR3: CASSPRAWGEKLFF

J: TRBJ2-7
D: TRBD1
V: TRBV3-1
size: -
DNA: TGTGCCAGCAGCCAAGGGACAGGGCCCTACGAGCAGTACTTC
CDR3: CASSQGTGPYEQYF

J: TRBJ2-5
D: -
V: TRBV20-1
size: -
DNA: TGCAGTGCTAGTTTCCGCTCGGAGACCCAGTACTTC
CDR3: CSASFRSETQYF